Described below is a single T cell receptor (beta chain) sequence and its context. Trimming shortened V by 0 bases and J by 1 base, and 9 bases separated the two germline ends. Germline V gene data show CDR1 as GTSNPN and CDR2 as SVGIG (reference sequence). The CDR3 loop spans 14 amino acids. Original data processing: Amplification of reference gene primers provided the estimated nucleated cell counts. Only in-frame clones appear in the TCRdb table, and some are missing; sequencing was by immunoSEQ multiplex PCR. D and trimming were read from the DNA, whereas the V and J calls and clone size are those reported in that table. The top ten clones hold 2.8% of a sample with around 250,000 clones, around 93% of them seen once. The data stem from a study of blood T cell repertoires in COVID-19. The overall study: T cells, B-cell-depleted T cells, or PBMCs provided the cDNA or gDNA that served as material.

Donors were grouped by their self-reported clinical history. Exposed participants came across a COVID-19 case within 2 weeks before study entry. The chain couples TRBV30 to TRBJ1-1; possibly TRBD1 for D (5 bases). Sample: PBMCs or T cells enriched from blood (not recorded which). This TCR was recovered from a middle-aged man who had been exposed to COVID-19. The CDR3 sequence: CAWSVGVGNTEAFF. CDR3 in DNA: TGTGCCTGGAGTGTAGGGGTAGGGAACACTGAAGCTTTCTTT.